The rows below give T cell receptor beta chains drawn from one sample of a study of blood T cell repertoires in COVID-19. Sequencing was performed with immunoSEQ multiplex PCR; in TCRdb, only in-frame clones are kept and a portion is missing. The sample has about 81,000 clones, roughly 80% seen once; the top ten hold approximately 14%. The sequenced sample was peripheral blood. Receptors were obtained from a human donor in a cohort sampled during active COVID-19. Each CDR3 is given with its conserved first and last residue. The order of the fields is V gene, D gene, clone size, J gene, CDR3 DNA, CDR3 protein. The D gene is left open where the match is weak. For some rows the clone size is stated as once, few or many, or as a class when expanded; others skip it.

V gene: TRBV13; D gene: TRBD2; clone size: -; J gene: TRBJ2-1; CDR3 DNA: TGTGCCAGCAGCTACCCAGGTAGCGGGAATGAGCAGTTCTTC; CDR3 protein: CASSYPGSGNEQFF
V gene: TRBV5-1; D gene: TRBD2; clone size: -; J gene: TRBJ2-2; CDR3 DNA: TGCGCCAGCAGCCCCTCTAGCGGGGGGGCCGGGGAGCTGTTTTTT; CDR3 protein: CASSPSSGGAGELFF
V gene: TRBV9; D gene: TRBD1; clone size: -; J gene: TRBJ2-2; CDR3 DNA: TGTGCCAGCAGGCGGGAAAACAGGGGGCTGACCGGGGAGCTGTTTTTT; CDR3 protein: CASRRENRGLTGELFF
V gene: TRBV2; D gene: -; clone size: -; J gene: TRBJ1-5; CDR3 DNA: TGTGCCAGCAGCGCCCAGGGTGATAGCAATCAGCCCCAGCATTTT; CDR3 protein: CASSAQGDSNQPQHF
V gene: TRBV6-5; D gene: -; clone size: -; J gene: TRBJ1-2; CDR3 DNA: TGTGTCTCAGGGCACATCGTTTTTGGCTACACCTTC; CDR3 protein: CVSGHIVFGYTF
V gene: TRBV6-5; D gene: TRBD1; clone size: -; J gene: TRBJ1-1; CDR3 DNA: TGTGCCAGCAGAGGGGGCAGGGCAGAGAACACTGAAGCTTTCTTT; CDR3 protein: CASRGGRAENTEAFF
V gene: TRBV25-1; D gene: TRBD2; clone size: -; J gene: TRBJ2-1; CDR3 DNA: TGTGCCAGCAGCCCCTCCACCCGGGGGGATTGGGTCGATGAGCAGTTCTTC; CDR3 protein: CASSPSTRGDWVDEQFF
V gene: TRBV19; D gene: TRBD2; clone size: once; J gene: TRBJ2-1; CDR3 DNA: TGTGCCAGTAGTATATACGGGGGGGCCTACAATGAGCAGTTCTTC; CDR3 protein: CASSIYGGAYNEQFF
V gene: TRBV10-3; D gene: TRBD2; clone size: -; J gene: TRBJ2-1; CDR3 DNA: TGTGCCAACTCCAGAGGGAGCGGGGGGTGGGATGAGCAGTTCTTC; CDR3 protein: CANSRGSGGWDEQFF
V gene: TRBV15; D gene: -; clone size: -; J gene: TRBJ1-2; CDR3 DNA: TGTGCCACCAGCAGAGGATCGAATTACAGAGAGCATGGCTACACCTTC; CDR3 protein: CATSRGSNYREHGYTF
V gene: TRBV28; D gene: TRBD1; clone size: -; J gene: TRBJ2-3; CDR3 DNA: TGTGCCAGCAGGACCGGGACAGGATACACAGATACGCAGTATTTT; CDR3 protein: CASRTGTGYTDTQYF
V gene: TRBV30; D gene: -; clone size: once; J gene: TRBJ2-7; CDR3 DNA: TGTGCCTGGAGTTCAAAGGACAAAATCTACGAGCAGTACTTC; CDR3 protein: CAWSSKDKIYEQYF
V gene: TRBV3-1/TRBV3-2; D gene: -; clone size: -; J gene: TRBJ1-2; CDR3 DNA: TGTGCCAGCAGCCAAGAAGCAGGATCTTCCGGCTACACCTTC; CDR3 protein: CASSQEAGSSGYTF
V gene: TRBV7-9; D gene: -; clone size: -; J gene: TRBJ2-1; CDR3 DNA: TGTGCCAGCAGCTTCCGGGTGGCAGATGAGCAGTTCTTC; CDR3 protein: CASSFRVADEQFF
V gene: TRBV30; D gene: -; clone size: few; J gene: TRBJ1-6; CDR3 DNA: TGTGCCTGGAGTGTCTCTTCACCCCTCCACTTT; CDR3 protein: CAWSVSSPLHF
V gene: TRBV6-6; D gene: -; clone size: -; J gene: TRBJ2-7; CDR3 DNA: TGTGCCAGCAGTACCAGGGGAGTATACGAGCAGTACTTC; CDR3 protein: CASSTRGVYEQYF
V gene: TRBV6-6; D gene: -; clone size: -; J gene: TRBJ1-2; CDR3 DNA: TGTGCCAGCAGTTATATTCAGGGGAGTACCTATGGCTACACCTTC; CDR3 protein: CASSYIQGSTYGYTF
V gene: TRBV10-2; D gene: -; clone size: -; J gene: TRBJ2-7; CDR3 DNA: TGCGCCAGCAGTGACACAGGGCCATACGAGCAGTACTTC; CDR3 protein: CASSDTGPYEQYF
V gene: TRBV29-1; D gene: -; clone size: -; J gene: TRBJ1-1; CDR3 DNA: TGCAGCTCAGGGGAACTCACTGAAGCTTTCTTT; CDR3 protein: CSSGELTEAFF
V gene: TRBV28; D gene: TRBD1; clone size: -; J gene: TRBJ2-1; CDR3 DNA: TGTGCCAGCACCTTATGGAGCAGGGGGTCCAATGAGCAGTTCTTC; CDR3 protein: CASTLWSRGSNEQFF
V gene: TRBV19; D gene: -; clone size: once; J gene: TRBJ2-7; CDR3 DNA: TGTGCCAGTAGCCCGTACGAGCAGTACTTC; CDR3 protein: CASSPYEQYF
V gene: TRBV7-2; D gene: TRBD1; clone size: -; J gene: TRBJ1-1; CDR3 DNA: TGTGCCAGCAGCCCAGGACAGGGGTGGGTCACTGAAGCTTTCTTT; CDR3 protein: CASSPGQGWVTEAFF
V gene: TRBV7-8; D gene: TRBD2; clone size: -; J gene: TRBJ2-7; CDR3 DNA: TGTGCCAGCAGCCGAGGGACTAGCGGGGAGTCCTACGAGCAGTACTTC; CDR3 protein: CASSRGTSGESYEQYF
V gene: TRBV4-1; D gene: TRBD1; clone size: -; J gene: TRBJ1-1; CDR3 DNA: TGCGCCAGCAGCCCCCTACCTTGGACAGGGGGGTCAGAAGCTTTCTTT; CDR3 protein: CASSPLPWTGGSEAFF
V gene: TRBV7-2; D gene: TRBD1; clone size: -; J gene: TRBJ1-2; CDR3 DNA: TGTGCCAGCAGCTTCGGGGCAGGGGGGAGCTATGGCTACACCTTC; CDR3 protein: CASSFGAGGSYGYTF
V gene: TRBV5-6; D gene: -; clone size: -; J gene: TRBJ1-1; CDR3 DNA: TGTGCCAGCAGCTTGATACTTATGAACACTGAAGCTTTCTTT; CDR3 protein: CASSLILMNTEAFF
V gene: TRBV28; D gene: -; clone size: once; J gene: TRBJ1-4; CDR3 DNA: TGTGCCAGCAGGCGGGATTATAATGAAAAACTGTTTTTT; CDR3 protein: CASRRDYNEKLFF
V gene: TRBV4-2; D gene: TRBD1; clone size: -; J gene: TRBJ1-2; CDR3 DNA: TGTGCCAGCAGCCAAGATCGGGACAGCTATGGCTACACCTTC; CDR3 protein: CASSQDRDSYGYTF